These T cell receptor beta chains were read from a single sample in a study of T cell changes during pregnancy in multiple sclerosis. The protocol was immunoSEQ multiplex PCR, while the TCRdb copy is restricted to in-frame clones and leaves out a portion. In the table there are tens of thousands of clones, around nine tenths of which are singletons. Sequenced here: peripheral blood, sampled in the second trimester of pregnancy. The receptor source for this set is a female donor with multiple sclerosis, enrolled in a pregnancy study. Both conserved end residues are part of each CDR3. D genes are given only for firm matches.

j_gene | v_gene | d_gene | CDR3aa
TRBJ2-7 | TRBV28 | . | CASNPGGTLHYEQYF
TRBJ2-7 | TRBV27 | TRBD2 | CASSHQPGTISYEQYF
TRBJ2-3 | TRBV23-1 | TRBD2 | CASSQPRTSGLSDTQYF
TRBJ2-5 | TRBV5-6 | . | CASSRPGTQYF
TRBJ2-5 | TRBV11-3 | . | CASSPYIETQYF
TRBJ1-6 | TRBV28 | . | CASRYGTRSSSYNSPLHF
TRBJ2-7 | TRBV7-9 | . | CASKGRDYEQYF
TRBJ2-5 | TRBV19 | TRBD2 | CASSFGLAGIETQYF
TRBJ2-3 | TRBV6-5 | . | CASSPGDTQYF
TRBJ2-3 | TRBV27 | TRBD1 | CASSLWDSRTDTQYF
TRBJ1-6 | TRBV5-1 | . | CASSVTREDNSPLHF
TRBJ2-5 | TRBV7-9 | TRBD2 | CASSLAKGLFQETQYF
TRBJ2-5 | TRBV6-1 | . | CATLSDSPQETQYF
TRBJ2-2 | TRBV7-9 | . | CASSLSAGSSGELFF
TRBJ2-1 | TRBV28 | . | CASSLEEGDEQFF
TRBJ2-1 | TRBV4-1 | TRBD1 | CASSQAAGQGSNEQFF
TRBJ2-7 | TRBV19 | . | CASGVPGATYEQYF
TRBJ1-2 | TRBV4-1 | TRBD1 | CASSQVTGGFIGYTF
TRBJ2-3 | TRBV30 | TRBD1 | CAWSTRDRGLVHTDTQYF
TRBJ2-3 | TRBV27 | . | CASSLRSQADTQYF
TRBJ1-1 | TRBV30 | TRBD1 | CAWIRGLTEAFF
TRBJ2-7 | TRBV28 | TRBD2 | CASSLLAGSYEQYF
TRBJ2-3 | TRBV7-2 | TRBD2 | CASSLGLAGSAQVTDTQYF
TRBJ1-6 | TRBV7-9 | . | CASSLVPRAKNNSPLHF
TRBJ1-1 | TRBV9 | . | CASSVDRMNTEAFF
TRBJ2-7 | TRBV9 | . | CASSVAVGRGGDEQYF
TRBJ2-1 | TRBV7-2 | . | CASSLEARSYNEQFF
TRBJ2-2 | TRBV6-5 | . | CASSYLGAGELFF
TRBJ1-5 | TRBV7-2 | . | CASSLMAGDHQPQHF
TRBJ2-1 | TRBV7-3 | . | CASSLKAGPANEQFF
TRBJ2-2 | TRBV2 | . | CATAYNRGTGELFF
TRBJ2-7 | TRBV18 | . | CASSYAGGNRFDRAGNYEQYF
TRBJ1-3 | TRBV30 | TRBD1 | CAWSVLGDRANSGNTIYF
TRBJ1-4 | TRBV21-1 | . | CASSKARLKYEKLFF
TRBJ2-7 | TRBV6-6 | . | CASSSARQSSYEQYF
TRBJ1-1 | TRBV28 | . | CASSVQEPNTEAFF
TRBJ1-6 | TRBV9 | TRBD1 | CASSQGGWNSPLHF
TRBJ1-6 | TRBV7-9 | . | CASRPTGPGSPLHF
TRBJ1-1 | TRBV18 | TRBD1 | CASSQTGGTEAFF
TRBJ2-7 | TRBV7-9 | TRBD2 | CASSLGTRPYEQYF
TRBJ1-6 | TRBV7-2 | . | CASGPTGNNSPLHF
TRBJ2-3 | TRBV6-5 | TRBD2 | CASDNVAGSADTQYF
TRBJ2-1 | TRBV6-1 | TRBD1 | CASSFRDRGYNEQFF
TRBJ1-2 | TRBV7-9 | . | CASSSPSPSDYGYTF
TRBJ2-5 | TRBV15 | TRBD2 | CATSRGGEETQYF
TRBJ2-7 | TRBV30 | TRBD2 | CAWRASGTYEQYF
TRBJ1-2 | TRBV19 | . | CASSIGPGYTF
TRBJ2-5 | TRBV27 | . | CASSPIAPGETQYF
TRBJ2-7 | TRBV5-1 | . | CASSWGQGYEQYF
TRBJ1-5 | TRBV27 | . | CASSPGPGRGNQPQHF
TRBJ2-6 | TRBV15 | . | CATSRDLGQTSSGANVLTF
TRBJ2-2 | TRBV27 | TRBD1 | CASSSGTGVWELFF
TRBJ1-5 | TRBV18 | TRBD1 | CASSPGQVNQPQHF
TRBJ2-1 | TRBV7-9 | TRBD2 | CASSLLNQGLSYNEQFF